This paragraph reports one TCR beta chain. This clonotype was detected ten times or more. Its cognate antigen has yet to be identified. No quality values exist for individual bases; no much larger clone is one base distant. According to the study, the label for this sample's time point signals: patch test 1, 2 weeks after DPC sensitization. The treatment or condition label, as the study defines it: therapeutic diphenylcyclopropenone sensitization with weekly scalp DPC. At each patch-test visit, blood was drawn before the patch test was applied. Eligible patients were aged 18 to 70, diagnosed with alopecia, deemed suitable for DPC therapy, and excluded if pregnant. Unfractionated whole blood was collected in Tempus Blood RNA tubes, and total RNA was extracted from that blood. Libraries were built with RACE. Sequenced on a NextSeq 500. Library preparation attached unique molecular identifiers to individual cDNA molecules for quantitative, reproducible TCR counting. Both TCR alpha and TCR beta chains were sequenced from each blood RNA sample. From the authors' description of their analysis: Samples had a median of about 96,000 TCRs, with a range from about 23,224 to 750,000. The Decombinator software suite was used to annotate V, J and CDR3 in the TCR reads. Every sample was subsampled to the same number of TCRs (28,000) for the PS versus PT1 abundance plots. Expanded TCRs were defined as absent before sensitization and observed at least eight times at the 2-week time point. Clones were called with MiXCR by TCRdb after fastp trimmed the public reads at Q25, and only in-frame beta chains were retained. Each record represents a unique CDR3 protein, reported with the most common genes and DNA among its rows. The V and J calls were determined by TCRdb, not by the authors. The table for this sample lists 75,000 to 95,000 distinct CDR3 sequences; approximately 10% of them were counted only once. The ten largest clones represent approximately 3.7% of the sample.

The data stem from a study of human T cells and chemical hapten exposure (dated by TCRdb to the early 2020s). About the study as a whole: For sensitization, 2% DPC in acetone was applied to a 2 cm by 2 cm area of upper inner arm skin. Throughout the study period of approximately 23 weeks, patients also received therapeutic DPC doses to the scalp every week. Patch tests used Finn chambers with 0.01% DPC on the upper back, scored after 6 days by International Contact Dermatitis Research Group standards. Alopecia areata with under or over 50% scalp involvement, alopecia totalis and alopecia universalis were represented in the patient cohort, which was mostly female. Libraries were pooled for sequencing, and variation in per-sample TCR yields was attributed mainly to small differences in library volumes within the pool. Peripheral blood TCR repertoire changes were tracked in vivo in alopecia patients during primary and secondary sensitization to the hapten diphenylcyclopropenone (DPC). Blood samples were taken from patients before sensitization (week 0) and at 2, 6 and about 24 weeks after DPC sensitization. Approximately 28 alopecia patients provided blood for TCR sequencing at one to four time points (pre-sensitization, 2, 6 and 24 weeks). Study-wide conclusions, independent of this receptor: The number of PT1 expanded TCRs positively correlated with patch test score, significant at thresholds 8, 16 and 32 but not 4. After repeated subsampling, changes were observed in the strength of the expansion versus patch-test correlation and in the threshold at which the correlation became significant. DPC sensitization did not change how many TCRs were above 1 in 1000 frequency, and no evidence was found of alterations in global repertoire structure. Because all patients had alopecia, a presumed autoimmune disease, the immune response of the patients might differ from that of healthy individuals. Compared with pre-sensitization or healthy control sets, expanded TCRs formed significantly more large CDR3 similarity clusters, which is consistent with antigen-driven responses.

V lost 0 bases and J lost 7 bases; the stretch between them is 7 bases long. Including cysteine and phenylalanine, the CDR3 has 13 amino acids. The CDR3 DNA has 39 bases and is translated from base 1. CDR1 is given as SGHDN and CDR2 as FVKESK, both from the germline V gene. This sequence originates from a woman aged 60-75 years with alopecia areata. Some clones in this sample may be carry-over from other donors' samples. Recombination linked TRBV14 to TRBJ1-5; no D segment can be confidently identified. This sample comprised whole blood, obtained in connection with sensitization to the hapten diphenylcyclopropenone (DPC). In nucleotides, the sequence is TGTGCCAGCAGCCAAGATCTGGGACAGCCCCAGCATTTT. It codes for CASSQDLGQPQHF.